The clone carrying this T cell receptor beta chain was observed a few times. Its antigen is not identified. TCR beta CDR3 was sequenced at survey depth on immunoSEQ. Clones were sequenced by immunoSEQ multiplex PCR, and TCRdb holds only the in-frame ones, with some missing. Among approximately 2,800 clones listed, roughly two thirds were seen once. Looked up from germline, CDR1 is SEHNR and CDR2 is FQNEAQ (reference sequence). The CDR3 extends over 17 amino acids. V was trimmed by 4 bases and J by 0 bases, leaving 16 bases between them. The data derive from a study of CD8 T cell repertoires and HIV-1 epitope variants. About the study: T cells were stimulated with Twenty-five Gag and Nef peptides separately. IL-2, IL-7 and IL-15 were added on days 3 and 7 of roughly ten-day cultures.

This sequence joins TRBV7-9 and TRBJ2-1, with D possibly being TRBD2 (5 bases). Input material: cultured CD8+ T cells derived from PBMCs. The clonotype originates from a male donor with HIV. CDR3 nucleotides: TGTGCCAGCAGCTGGGTCACTAGTGATTACTCCTACAATGAGCAGTTCTTC. Translated, it gives CASSWVTSDYSYNEQFF.